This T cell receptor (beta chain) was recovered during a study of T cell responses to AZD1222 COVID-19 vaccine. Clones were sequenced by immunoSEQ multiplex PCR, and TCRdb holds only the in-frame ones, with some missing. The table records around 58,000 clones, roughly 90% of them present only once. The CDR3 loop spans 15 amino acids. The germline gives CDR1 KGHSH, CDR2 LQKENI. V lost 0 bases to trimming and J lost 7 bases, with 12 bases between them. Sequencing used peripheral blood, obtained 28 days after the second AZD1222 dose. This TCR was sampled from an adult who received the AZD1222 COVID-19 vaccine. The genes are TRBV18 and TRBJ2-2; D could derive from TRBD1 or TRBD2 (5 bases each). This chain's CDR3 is CASSPPRGADGELFF. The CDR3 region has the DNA TGTGCCAGCTCACCACCGAGAGGGGCGGACGGGGAGCTGTTTTTT.